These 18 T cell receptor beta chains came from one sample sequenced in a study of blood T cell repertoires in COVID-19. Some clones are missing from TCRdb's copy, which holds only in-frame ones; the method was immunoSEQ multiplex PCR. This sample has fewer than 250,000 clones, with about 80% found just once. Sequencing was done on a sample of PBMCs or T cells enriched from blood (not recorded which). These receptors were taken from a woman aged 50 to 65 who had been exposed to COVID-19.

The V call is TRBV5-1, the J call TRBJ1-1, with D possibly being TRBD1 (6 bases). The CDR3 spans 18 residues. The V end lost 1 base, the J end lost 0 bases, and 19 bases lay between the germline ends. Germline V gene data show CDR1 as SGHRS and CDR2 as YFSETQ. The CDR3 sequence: CASSLQTAGALVNTEAFF. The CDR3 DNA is TGCGCCAGCAGCTTGCAGACAGCGGGGGCGTTGGTGAACACTGAAGCTTTCTTT.

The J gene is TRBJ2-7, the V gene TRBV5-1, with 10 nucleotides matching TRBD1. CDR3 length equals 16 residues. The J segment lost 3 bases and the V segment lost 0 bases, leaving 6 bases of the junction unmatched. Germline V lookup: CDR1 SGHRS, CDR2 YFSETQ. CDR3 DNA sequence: TGCGCCAGCAGCTTGGCAGGCCGGGACAGGGGCTACGAGCAGTACTTC. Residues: CASSLAGRDRGYEQYF.

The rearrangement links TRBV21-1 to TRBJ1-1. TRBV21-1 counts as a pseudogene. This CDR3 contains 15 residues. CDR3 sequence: CASSSGPAGDTEAFF. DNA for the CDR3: TGTGCCAGCAGCAGTGGTCCCGCGGGGGACACTGAAGCTTTCTTT.

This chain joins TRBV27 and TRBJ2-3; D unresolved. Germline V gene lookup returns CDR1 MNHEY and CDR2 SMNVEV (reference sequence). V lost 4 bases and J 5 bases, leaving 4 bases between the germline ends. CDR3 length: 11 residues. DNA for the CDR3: TGTGCCAGCAGTTCGGTAGATACGCAGTATTTT. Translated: CASSSVDTQYF.

The CDR3 DNA sequence: TGTGCCAGCAGCCCCTCAGGCACAGGGGTCCCCTACGAGCAGTACTTC. Translated: CASSPSGTGVPYEQYF. The rearrangement links TRBV11-3 to TRBJ2-7; the match to TRBD1 covers 7 bases. CDR1 is SGHNT and CDR2 is YENEEA in the germline V gene. The CDR3 runs to 16 residues. V shed 5 bases and J 2 bases; nucleotides not matched to a gene: 12.

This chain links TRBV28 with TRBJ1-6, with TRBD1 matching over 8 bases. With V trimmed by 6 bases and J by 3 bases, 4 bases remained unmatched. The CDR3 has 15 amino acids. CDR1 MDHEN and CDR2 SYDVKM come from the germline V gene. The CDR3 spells CASRHRGYYNSPLHF. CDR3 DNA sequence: TGTGCCAGCAGACACAGGGGGTACTATAATTCACCCCTCCACTTT.

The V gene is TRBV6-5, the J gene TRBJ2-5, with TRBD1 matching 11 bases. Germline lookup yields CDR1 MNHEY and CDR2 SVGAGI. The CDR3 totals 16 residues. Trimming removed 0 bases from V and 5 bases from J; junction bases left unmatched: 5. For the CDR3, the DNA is TGTGCCAGCAGTTACTCCGGGACAGGGGGATTGGAGACCCAGTACTTC. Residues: CASSYSGTGGLETQYF.

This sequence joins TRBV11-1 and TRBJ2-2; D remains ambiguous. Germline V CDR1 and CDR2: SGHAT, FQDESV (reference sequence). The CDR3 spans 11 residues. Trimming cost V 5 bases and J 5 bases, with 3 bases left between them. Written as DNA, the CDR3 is TGTGCCAGCAGCCATACCGGGGAGCTGTTTTTT. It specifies CASSHTGELFF.

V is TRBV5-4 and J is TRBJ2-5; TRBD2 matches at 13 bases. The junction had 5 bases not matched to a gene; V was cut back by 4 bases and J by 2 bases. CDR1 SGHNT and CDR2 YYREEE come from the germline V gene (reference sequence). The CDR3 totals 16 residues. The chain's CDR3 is CASSATGLAGQETQYF. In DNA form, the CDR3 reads TGTGCCAGCAGCGCTACGGGACTAGCGGGGCAAGAGACCCAGTACTTC.

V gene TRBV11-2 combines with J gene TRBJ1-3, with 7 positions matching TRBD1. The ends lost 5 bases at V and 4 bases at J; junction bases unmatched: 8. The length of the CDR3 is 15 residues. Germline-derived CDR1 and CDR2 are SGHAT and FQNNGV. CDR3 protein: CASSRDRATGNTIYF. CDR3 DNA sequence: TGTGCCAGCAGCCGCGACAGGGCAACGGGAAACACCATATATTTT.

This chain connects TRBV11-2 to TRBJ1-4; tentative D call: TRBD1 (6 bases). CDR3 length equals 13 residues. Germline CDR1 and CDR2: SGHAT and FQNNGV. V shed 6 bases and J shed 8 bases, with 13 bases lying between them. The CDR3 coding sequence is TGTGCCAGCAGTCCGGGGGGCAGGGAAAAACTGTTTTTT. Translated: CASSPGGREKLFF.

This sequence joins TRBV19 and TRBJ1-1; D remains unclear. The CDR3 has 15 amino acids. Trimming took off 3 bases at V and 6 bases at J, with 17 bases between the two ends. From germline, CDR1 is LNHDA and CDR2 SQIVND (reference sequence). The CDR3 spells CASSIQDGGGAEAFF. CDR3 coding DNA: TGTGCCAGTAGTATTCAGGATGGTGGTGGCGCTGAAGCTTTCTTT.

CDR3: CASSPETDQPQHF. CDR3 in DNA: TGTGCCAGCAGCCCTGAGACTGATCAGCCCCAGCATTTT. This sequence joins TRBV28 and TRBJ1-5; D gene uncertain. The CDR3 is made up of 13 amino acids. The V gene lost 6 bases and the J gene lost 5 bases, with 11 bases spanning the gap. The germline CDR1 and CDR2 sequences are MDHEN and SYDVKM.

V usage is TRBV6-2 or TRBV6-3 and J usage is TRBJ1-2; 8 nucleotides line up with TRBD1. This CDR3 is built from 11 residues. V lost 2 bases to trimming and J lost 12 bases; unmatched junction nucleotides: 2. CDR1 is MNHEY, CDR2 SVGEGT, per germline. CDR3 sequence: CASSYPGGHTF. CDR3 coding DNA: TGTGCCAGCAGTTACCCAGGGGGCCACACCTTC.

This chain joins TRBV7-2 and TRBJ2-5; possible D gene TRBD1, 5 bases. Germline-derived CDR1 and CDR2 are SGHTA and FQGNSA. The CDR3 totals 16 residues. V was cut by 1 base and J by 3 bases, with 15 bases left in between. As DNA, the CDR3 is TGTGCCAGCAGCTTAGAAGGGGCCAGGTCGGAAGAGACCCAGTACTTC. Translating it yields CASSLEGARSEETQYF.

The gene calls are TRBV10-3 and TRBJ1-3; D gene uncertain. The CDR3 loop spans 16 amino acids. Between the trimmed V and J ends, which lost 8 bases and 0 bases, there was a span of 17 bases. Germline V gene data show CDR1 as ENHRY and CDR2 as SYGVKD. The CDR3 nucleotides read TGTGCCATCGGAGGAAGGACGGGCGGCTCTGGAAACACCATATATTTT. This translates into CAIGGRTGGSGNTIYF.

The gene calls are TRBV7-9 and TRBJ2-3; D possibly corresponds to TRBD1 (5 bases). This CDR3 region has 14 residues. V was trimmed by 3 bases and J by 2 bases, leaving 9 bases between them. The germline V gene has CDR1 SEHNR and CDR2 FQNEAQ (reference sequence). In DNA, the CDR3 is TGTGCCAGCAGCTTTGACAGACCCACAGATACGCAGTATTTT. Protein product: CASSFDRPTDTQYF.

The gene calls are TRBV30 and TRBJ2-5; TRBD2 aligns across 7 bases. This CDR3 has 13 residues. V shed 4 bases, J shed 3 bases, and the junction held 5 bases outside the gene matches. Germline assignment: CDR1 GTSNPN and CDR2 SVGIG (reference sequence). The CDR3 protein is CAWTGRGKETQYF. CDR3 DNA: TGTGCCTGGACGGGGCGGGGGAAAGAGACCCAGTACTTC.